The clone carrying this T cell receptor (beta chain) was recorded only once. Its cognate antigen is unknown. This specimen comes from a study of OX40 agonist ivuxolimab in advanced cancers. Study background: All patients had ivuxolimab intravenously every 2 weeks at 0.01 to 10 mg/kg.

Overall study results and limits: More expanded clones were seen, on average, in CD8+ T cells than in CD4+. Both CD4+ and CD8+ T cell populations in blood had undergone clonal expansion by week 6 at 0.1 to 3.0 mg/kg. Some nonresponders additionally presented with little normalized T-cell clonal expansion.

Some clones are missing from TCRdb's copy, which holds only in-frame ones; the method was immunoSEQ multiplex PCR. Of over 45,000 clones listed, 65% to 85% are singletons. V shed 6 bases and J shed 8 bases, with 16 bases lying between them. The V gene's germline CDR1 is MDHEN and CDR2 SYDVKM. This CDR3 contains 13 residues. This specimen was CD4+ or CD8+ T cells sorted from blood, taken in a trial of the OX40 agonist ivuxolimab. This clonotype was sampled from an adult with an advanced solid tumor such as melanoma, head and neck, liver or kidney cancer. The genes are TRBV28 and TRBJ1-2; maybe TRBD1 (5 bases). The CDR3 DNA follows: TGTGCCAGCAGCCACGACATGGGGGTCGGCTACACCTTC. It encodes CASSHDMGVGYTF.